One sample yielded the 7 T cell receptor beta chains listed below, sequenced in a study of radiation and T cells in renal cell carcinoma. The sample's treatment: treatment-naive control, cytoreductive nephrectomy. This table comes from immunoSEQ multiplex PCR, and its TCRdb copy is limited to in-frame clones, with some not included. Of around 15,000 clones in the sample, 55% to 75% were seen once. Material: tumor tissue, obtained from a patient whose treatment was nephrectomy without radiotherapy. Source of these receptors: a middle-aged man with renal cell carcinoma.

The chain links TRBV18 to TRBJ2-5; no clear D. The CDR3 has 12 residues. Trimming cost V 5 bases and J 0 bases, with 4 bases left between them. Germline CDR1 reads KGHSH; CDR2 reads LQKENI. CDR3 sequence reads: CASSSDQETQYF. CDR3 nucleotide sequence: TGTGCCAGCTCATCAGACCAAGAGACCCAGTACTTC.

The chain carries TRBV20-1 and TRBJ2-5; 7 positions agree with TRBD2. J lost 5 bases, V lost 5 bases, and 2 bases had no gene match. Germline-derived CDR1 and CDR2 are DFQATT and SNEGSKA (reference sequence). CDR3 length: 11 residues. CDR3 sequence: CSALAEETQYF. CDR3 sequence (DNA): TGCAGTGCTCTAGCGGAGGAGACCCAGTACTTC.

The V gene is TRBV5-1, the J gene TRBJ2-7, with D hard to call. V dropped 1 base and J dropped 5 bases, with 10 bases sitting between them. Looked up from germline, CDR1 is SGHRS and CDR2 is YFSETQ. CDR3 length: 13 amino acids. The DNA for the CDR3 is TGCGCCAGCAGCTTGCTGGGTTTCGACGAGCAGTACTTC. Its translation: CASSLLGFDEQYF.

The rearrangement links TRBV28 to TRBJ2-5; D not certain. V gave up 6 bases and J gave up 0 bases, with 2 bases separating them. Germline V CDR1 and CDR2: MDHEN, SYDVKM. The CDR3 totals 11 residues. The CDR3 reads CASRNQETQYF. The CDR3 nucleotides are TGTGCCAGCAGGAACCAAGAGACCCAGTACTTC.

Here the CDR3 DNA reads TGTGCCAGCAGCCAGGGGGCGAACACCGGGGAGCTGTTTTTT. Translating gives CASSQGANTGELFF. The V gene is TRBV5-5, the J gene TRBJ2-2; 7 bases are a match to TRBD1. Germline assignment: CDR1 SGHKS and CDR2 YYEKEE (reference sequence). The V segment lost 4 bases and the J segment 0 bases; nucleotides outside the gene matches: 0. CDR3 size: 14 residues.

This clone was found a few times. This chain links TRBV4-3 with TRBJ2-2; D possibly corresponds to TRBD2 (5 bases). V was clipped by 1 base and J by 7 bases, with 13 bases between them. Germline V CDR1 and CDR2: LGHNA, YSLEER. The length of the CDR3 is 15 residues. This CDR3 is CASSQGYRLSGELFF. Written as DNA, the CDR3 is TGCGCCAGCAGCCAAGGGTACAGACTAAGCGGGGAGCTGTTTTTT.

This clone is classed as medium-sized. The rearrangement uses TRBV5-1 and TRBJ2-2; D call uncertain. Trimming stripped 0 bases from V and 1 base from J, with 4 bases between. Germline loops: CDR1 SGHRS, CDR2 YFSETQ. The CDR3 runs to 14 residues. The CDR3 nucleotides read TGCGCCAGCAGCTTGGGTGTGAACACCGGGGAGCTGTTTTTT. This sequence encodes CASSLGVNTGELFF.